This record looks at one TCR beta chain sequence and its context. In this sample, this clonotype turned up many times. Which antigen it targets is not known. No per-base quality is available; no much larger clone lies one base away. Donors were under 40 systemically healthy Caucasian individuals from Russia aged about 6 to 100 years. Each donor gave around 9.8 milliliters of peripheral blood, collected into EDTA-treated Vacutainer tubes. PBMCs were isolated by Ficoll-Paque density-gradient centrifugation, with at least 7 million obtained per sample. Trizol reagent was used to extract total RNA from the PBMCs, yielding at least 5 micrograms per sample. For every donor, an aliquot of PBMCs went through flow cytometry to measure the percentages of naive CD45RAhigh/CD27high T cells. The data were obtained in a study of blood T cells in healthy people across ages (dated by TCRdb to the mid-2010s). Background for the entire study: Template switching captured roughly one uniquely barcoded TCR beta cDNA molecule per two T cells in model experiments. To avoid experimental bias, donors of different ages were randomly spread across the sequencing lanes. Age-related changes in TCR beta repertoire diversity were measured in the study by deep sequencing normalized with unique cDNA molecular identifiers. For two donors (one aged 18 to 30 and one aged 80 or older), the study analyzed two additional independent replicas of 1 million unique cDNA reads from the same blood draw. Donors were grouped into four age groups: young (average approximately 15 years), middle-aged (39), aged (62) and long-lived (about 90).

CDR1 and CDR2, per the germline V gene, are MNHEY and SVGEGT. Cut back by 6 bases and 2 bases, the V and J ends lie 11 bases apart. The CDR3, cysteine through phenylalanine, is 13 amino acids long. Of the read, only the CDR3 DNA is kept; its 39 bases are in frame from base 1. The paper's findings and limits, for the study overall: There was a strong correlation between observed TCR beta diversity and the percentage of naive T cells measured by flow cytometry. Because donor CMV infection status was unknown, age-related changes in expanded clonotypes were potentially confounded. Total diversity estimates from one million sequenced T cells were considered lower bounds and underestimates. Because profiling used bulk unsorted PBMCs, naive and antigen-experienced compartments could not be compared conclusively. Compared with the aged group, more naive CD4+ T cells, fewer expanded clones and increased TCR diversity were shown by the long-lived group, suggesting age selection. Observed TCR beta diversity per million T cells fell roughly linearly with age, and a significant reduction was already apparent by age around 40.

Library prep was done by 5' RACE. Instrument used: Illumina HiSeq 2500. A second PCR of roughly 6 to 12 cycles was run with a J-beta primer mix and a sample-barcoded 5' primer. A unique molecular identifier was introduced onto each TCR beta cDNA molecule by a template-switch 5' adaptor carrying 12 random nucleotides. At least 2.5 million CDR3-containing paired-end reads were obtained from each sample. First-strand cDNA was synthesized from all RNA with the Mint cDNA synthesis kit, primed by a TRBC-specific oligonucleotide. After uracil-DNA glycosylase treatment, a first 18-cycle PCR used universal primers M1SS and BC2_uni_R on all cDNA. On the authors' methods: For normalization, 1 million high-quality reads, each with a distinct molecular identifier, were randomly selected from each sample. Reads sharing molecular identifiers were discarded rather than binned into consensus sequences. CDR3 identification, clonotype clustering and error correction used MiTCR with a Q25 quality threshold and the strictest error-elimination algorithm. A nonparametric unseen species model using Euler transformation provided a lower-bound estimate of total TCR beta diversity. TCRdb's own reprocessing of the public reads used fastp at Q25 and MiXCR and kept productive beta chains. Rows merge per CDR3 protein into single entries with the most common DNA and genes. TCRdb's processing, not the study's, gives the V and J calls here. For this sample there are about 650,000 distinct CDR3 sequences; 32% appear just once. Clones ranked in the top ten supply over 15% of the sample.

Sequenced input: blood. This TCR derives from an elderly woman in good health. Donor details come from another sample of the same person, matched by shared clones. Recombination joined TRBV6-2 or TRBV6-3 with TRBJ2-7; 6 matching bases give a weak D call of TRBD1. The nucleotide sequence is given as TGTGCCAGCAGGTTCCAGGGGACCTACGAGCAGTACTTC. Translated, this gives CASRFQGTYEQYF.